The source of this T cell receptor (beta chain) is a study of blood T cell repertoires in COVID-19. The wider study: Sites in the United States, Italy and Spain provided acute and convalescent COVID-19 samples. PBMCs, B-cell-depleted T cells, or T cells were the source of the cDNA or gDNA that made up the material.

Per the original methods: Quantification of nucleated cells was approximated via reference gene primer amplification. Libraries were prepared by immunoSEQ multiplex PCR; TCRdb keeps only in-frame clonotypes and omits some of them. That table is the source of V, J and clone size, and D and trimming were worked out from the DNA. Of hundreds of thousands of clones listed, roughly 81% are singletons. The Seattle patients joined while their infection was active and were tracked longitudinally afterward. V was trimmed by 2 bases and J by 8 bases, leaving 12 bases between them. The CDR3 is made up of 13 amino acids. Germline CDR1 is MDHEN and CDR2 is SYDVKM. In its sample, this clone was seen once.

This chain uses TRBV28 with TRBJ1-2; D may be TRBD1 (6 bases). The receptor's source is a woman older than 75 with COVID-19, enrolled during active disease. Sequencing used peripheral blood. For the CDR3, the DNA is TGTGCCAGCAGTTTACAGGGGCCGCGGGGCTACACCTTC. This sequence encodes CASSLQGPRGYTF.